This TCR beta chain is from a study of STAT5B mutations in CD4+ large granular lymphocyte leukemia. Study as a whole: Among healthy donors, a particular HLA allele went with more CDR3 'QG' motifs. Study-level points and caveats: 25% of private leukemic clonotypes occurred rarely in other patients' non-leukemic repertoires.

The table came from immunoSEQ multiplex PCR; TCRdb's copy has only in-frame clones and leaves some out. The sample carries 30,000 to 40,000 clones, around 80% recorded once. Regarding this clone: Its antigen is not identified.

The CDR3 is 12 amino acids. Per germline, CDR1 MNHNS and CDR2 SASEGT. Trimming took 7 bases from V and 2 from J, leaving 7 bases between them. Sequencing used CD4+ T cells from blood buffy coats. This TCR was sampled from a human donor in good health. This rearrangement joins TRBV6-1 to TRBJ2-3; D is undetermined. The CDR3 DNA is TGTGCCAGCACCCCCTCCACAGATACGCAGTATTTT. Residues: CASTPSTDTQYF.